A single sample is the source of the 16 T cell receptor beta chains below, sequenced in a study of blood T cell repertoires in COVID-19. This table comes from immunoSEQ multiplex PCR, and its TCRdb copy is limited to in-frame clones, with some not included. The sample has tens of thousands of clones; 65% to 90% are singletons. The sequenced sample was peripheral blood. The receptors originated from a human donor in a cohort sampled during active COVID-19.

The gene calls are TRBV5-4 and TRBJ2-5; 8 nucleotides line up with TRBD2. Germline V lookup: CDR1 SGHNT, CDR2 YYREEE (reference sequence). The V gene end was trimmed by 4 bases and the J gene end by 3 bases; junction bases not matched to a gene: 5. CDR3 length: 14 amino acids. The CDR3 spells CASSPRAGEETQYF. In DNA, the CDR3 is TGTGCCAGCAGCCCAAGAGCGGGGGAAGAGACCCAGTACTTC.

The V call is TRBV4-3, the J call TRBJ2-1, with 10 bases lining up with TRBD2. CDR1 LGHNA and CDR2 YSLEER come from the germline V gene. The CDR3 spans 18 residues. J was trimmed by 7 bases and V by 2 bases; bases with no gene match: 14. CDR3 nucleotides: TGCGCCAGCAGCCAAAAATGGGGGAGCGGGGGGGCCGGTAATGAGCAGTTCTTC. Its translation is CASSQKWGSGGAGNEQFF.

The chain couples TRBV12-3 or TRBV12-4 to TRBJ2-7; 7 positions agree with TRBD1. The V segment lost 6 bases and the J segment 9 bases; nucleotides outside the gene matches: 8. CDR3 length: 12 residues. The CDR3 region has the DNA TGTGCCAGCAGGCGACAGGGTGTGGTGCAGTACTTC. Translation gives CASRRQGVVQYF.

The V gene is TRBV18, the J gene TRBJ1-2, with 7 positions matching TRBD1. The CDR3 contains 15 residues. Germline-derived CDR1 and CDR2 are KGHSH and LQKENI. Trimming removed 2 bases from V and 5 bases from J; junction bases left unmatched: 8. The CDR3 DNA follows: TGTGCCAGCTCACCAGTCGAGGGGGCGAGGTATGGCTACACCTTC. Protein sequence: CASSPVEGARYGYTF.

This clone was detected a few times. V usage is TRBV3-1 (or the pseudogene TRBV3-2) and J usage is TRBJ1-2; TRBD1 matches at 9 bases. This CDR3 has 13 residues. The germline CDR1 and CDR2 sequences are LGHDT and YNNKEL (reference sequence). V gave up 6 bases and J gave up 3 bases; unmatched junction bases: 2. The CDR3 region is CASRRQGDYGYTF. CDR3 nucleotides: TGTGCCAGCAGGCGACAGGGGGACTATGGCTACACCTTC.

V and J are TRBV6-2 or TRBV6-3 and TRBJ2-1; 10 nucleotides match TRBD2. CDR3 length: 19 amino acids. J lost 0 bases, V lost 5 bases, and 13 bases had no gene match. The germline CDR1 and CDR2 sequences are MNHEY and SVGEGT. The CDR3 loop is CASSPLGLAGASSYNEQFF. In DNA form, the CDR3 reads TGTGCCAGCAGTCCCCTAGGGCTAGCGGGGGCCAGCTCCTACAATGAGCAGTTCTTC.

The J gene is TRBJ1-2, the V gene TRBV3-1 (or the pseudogene TRBV3-2); D not resolved. V gave up 1 base and J gave up 8 bases, with 14 bases separating them. The V gene's germline CDR1 is LGHDT and CDR2 YNNKEL (reference sequence). There are 14 residues in the CDR3. CDR3 protein: CASSQGEKRGGYTF. The CDR3 nucleotides are TGTGCCAGCAGCCAAGGTGAGAAGAGAGGGGGCTACACCTTC.

The rearrangement uses TRBV7-7 and TRBJ2-5; TRBD1 matches at 7 bases. CDR3 size: 15 residues. Germline V gene sequence: CDR1 SSHAT, CDR2 FNYEAQ (reference sequence). Losses at the gene ends were 4 bases for V and 2 bases for J; bases not matched to a gene: 7. The CDR3 reads CASSSRTGFQETQYF. CDR3 bases: TGTGCCAGCAGCTCAAGGACAGGATTTCAAGAGACCCAGTACTTC.

The CDR3 DNA follows: TGTGCCAGCAGTCGGACAGTTTATGGCTACACCTTC. Translating it yields CASSRTVYGYTF. The V gene is TRBV6-5, the J gene TRBJ1-2; weak D call: TRBD1 (6 bases). This CDR3 spans 12 amino acids. Germline lookup yields CDR1 MNHEY and CDR2 SVGAGI. V was cut by 5 bases and J by 5 bases, with 9 bases left in between.

This clone appeared once. The J gene is TRBJ2-7, the V gene TRBV7-9; TRBD1 agrees at 9 bases. The length of the CDR3 is 12 residues. CDR1 is SEHNR and CDR2 is FQNEAQ in the germline V gene (reference sequence). V gave up 4 bases and J gave up 6 bases; unmatched junction bases: 1. CDR3 loop: CASSSTGGEQYF. CDR3 coding DNA: TGTGCCAGCAGCTCGACAGGGGGCGAGCAGTACTTC. Variable domain in full (rest from reference TRBV7-9 and TRBJ2-7): DTGVSQNPRHKITKRGQNVTFRCDPISEHNRLYWYRQTLGQGPEFLTYFQNEAQLEKSRLLSDRFSAERPKGSFSTLEIQRTEQGDSAMYLCASSSTGGEQYFGPGTRLTVT.

The rearrangement links TRBV5-1 to TRBJ2-5; TRBD2 is a possible D gene (6 bases). Between the trimmed V and J ends, which lost 0 bases and 2 bases, there was a span of 14 bases. The CDR3 contains 16 residues. Germline V gives CDR1 SGHRS, CDR2 YFSETQ. CDR3 sequence (DNA): TGCGCCAGCAGCTTGGGTCCACGGAGGGCTCAAGAGACCCAGTACTTC. It encodes CASSLGPRRAQETQYF.

The genes are TRBV6-5 and TRBJ1-2, with D possibly TRBD1 on 6 matching bases. The CDR3 loop spans 12 amino acids. Germline assignment: CDR1 MNHEY and CDR2 SVGAGI. The V end was cut by 2 bases, the J end by 8 bases, with 9 bases between. CDR3 loop: CASSYGDRGYTF. The DNA of the CDR3 is TGTGCCAGCAGTTACGGCGACAGGGGCTACACCTTC.

This chain uses TRBV7-9 with TRBJ2-1; no reliable D call. Germline V gene lookup returns CDR1 SEHNR and CDR2 FQNEAQ (reference sequence). This CDR3 has 14 amino acids. Trimming removed 6 bases at V and 3 bases at J, with 12 bases between. The CDR3 loop reads CASSRSTSYNEQFF. The CDR3 DNA follows: TGTGCCAGCAGTCGCTCGACAAGCTACAATGAGCAGTTCTTC.

V is TRBV7-2 and J is TRBJ1-1, with 9 bases fitting TRBD1. The CDR3 totals 15 residues. V trimming: 5 bases; J trimming: 1 base; junction bases outside the gene matches: 5. Germline V lookup: CDR1 SGHTA, CDR2 FQGNSA. CDR3 nucleotide sequence: TGTGCCAGCAGCCCCGGGACAGGGACGAACACTGAAGCTTTCTTT. It translates to CASSPGTGTNTEAFF.

The rearrangement links TRBV29-1 to TRBJ1-2; a weak D match, TRBD1 (6 bases). V gave up 0 bases and J gave up 4 bases, with 12 bases separating them. This CDR3 comprises 14 residues. Per germline, CDR1 SQVTM and CDR2 ANQGSEA. Here the CDR3 DNA reads TGCAGCGTTGAAGACAGGGGCTCCCGCTATGGCTACACCTTC. Protein sequence: CSVEDRGSRYGYTF. The variable domain in full, with the rest retrieved from reference TRBV29-1 and TRBJ1-2, is SAVISQKPSRDICQRGTSLTIQCQVDSQVTMMFWYRQQPGQSLTLIATANQGSEATYESGFVIDKFPISRPNLTFSTLTVSNMSPEDSSIYLCSVEDRGSRYGYTFGSGTRLTVV.

The chain links TRBV9 to TRBJ2-3; D unclear. V shed 3 bases and J shed 4 bases, with 9 bases lying between them. The CDR3 covers 13 residues. Germline CDR1 SGDLS, CDR2 YYNGEE. As DNA, the CDR3 is TGTGCCAGCAGCGCCAGCGCGGCAGATACGCAGTATTTT. It is translated as CASSASAADTQYF. The full variable domain, in which reference TRBV9 and TRBJ2-3 provide the parts outside the CDR3, is DSGVTQTPKHLITATGQRVTLRCSPRSGDLSVYWYQQSLDQGLQFLIQYYNGEERAKGNILERFSAQQFPDLHSELNLSSLELGDSALYFCASSASAADTQYFGPGTRLTVL.